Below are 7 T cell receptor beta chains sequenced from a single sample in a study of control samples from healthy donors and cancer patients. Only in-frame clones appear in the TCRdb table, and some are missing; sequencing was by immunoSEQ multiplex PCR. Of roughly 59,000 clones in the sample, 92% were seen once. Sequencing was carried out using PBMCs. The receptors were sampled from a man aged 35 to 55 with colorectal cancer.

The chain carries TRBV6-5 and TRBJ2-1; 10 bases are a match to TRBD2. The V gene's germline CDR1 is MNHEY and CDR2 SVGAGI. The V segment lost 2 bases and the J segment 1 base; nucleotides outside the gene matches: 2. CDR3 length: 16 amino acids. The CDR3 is CASSYISGGSYNEQFF. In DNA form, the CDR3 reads TGTGCCAGCAGTTACATTAGCGGGGGGTCCTACAATGAGCAGTTCTTC.

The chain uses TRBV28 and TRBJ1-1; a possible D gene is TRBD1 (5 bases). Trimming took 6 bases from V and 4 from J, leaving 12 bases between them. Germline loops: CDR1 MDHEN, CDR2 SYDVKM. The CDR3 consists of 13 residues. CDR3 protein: CASSRERGTEAFF. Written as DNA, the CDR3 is TGTGCCAGCAGCAGGGAAAGGGGCACTGAAGCTTTCTTT.

The CDR3 DNA follows: TGTGCCAGCAGCCGACGGACAGGGAACACTGAAGCTTTCTTT. Translated: CASSRRTGNTEAFF. The V and J genes are TRBV3-1 (or the pseudogene TRBV3-2) and TRBJ1-1, with 7 nucleotides matching TRBD1. The CDR3 is made up of 14 amino acids. Germline values: CDR1 LGHDT, CDR2 YNNKEL (reference sequence). Trimming at V came to 4 bases and at J to 1 base, leaving 3 bases not matched to a gene.

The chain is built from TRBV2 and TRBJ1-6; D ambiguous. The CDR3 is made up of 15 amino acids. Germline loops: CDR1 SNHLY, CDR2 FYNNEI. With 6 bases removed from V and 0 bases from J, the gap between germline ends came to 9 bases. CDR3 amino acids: CASREASSYNSPLHF. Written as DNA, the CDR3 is TGTGCCAGCAGGGAGGCCAGCTCCTATAATTCACCCCTCCACTTT.

The CDR3, as DNA: TGTGCCAGCAGCGTAGGCCCCTCGGATACGCAGTATTTT. Its protein is CASSVGPSDTQYF. The rearrangement links TRBV9 to TRBJ2-3; D is unresolved. V lost 0 bases to trimming and J lost 6 bases, with 8 bases between them. The CDR3 is made up of 13 amino acids. Germline-derived CDR1 and CDR2 are SGDLS and YYNGEE.

CDR3 protein: CASSPEPANYGYTF. DNA for the CDR3: TGTGCCAGCTCACCGGAGCCTGCTAACTATGGCTACACCTTC. The chain joins TRBV18 to TRBJ1-2; no firm D call. V dropped 3 bases and J dropped 0 bases, with 8 bases sitting between them. This CDR3 has 14 residues. The V gene's germline CDR1 is KGHSH and CDR2 LQKENI.

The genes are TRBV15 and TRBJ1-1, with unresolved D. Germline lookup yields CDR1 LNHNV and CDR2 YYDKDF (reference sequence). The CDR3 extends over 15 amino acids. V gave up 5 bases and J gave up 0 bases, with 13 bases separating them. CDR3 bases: TGTGCCACCAGCCTTCCCCTTGCTATGAACACTGAAGCTTTCTTT. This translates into CATSLPLAMNTEAFF.